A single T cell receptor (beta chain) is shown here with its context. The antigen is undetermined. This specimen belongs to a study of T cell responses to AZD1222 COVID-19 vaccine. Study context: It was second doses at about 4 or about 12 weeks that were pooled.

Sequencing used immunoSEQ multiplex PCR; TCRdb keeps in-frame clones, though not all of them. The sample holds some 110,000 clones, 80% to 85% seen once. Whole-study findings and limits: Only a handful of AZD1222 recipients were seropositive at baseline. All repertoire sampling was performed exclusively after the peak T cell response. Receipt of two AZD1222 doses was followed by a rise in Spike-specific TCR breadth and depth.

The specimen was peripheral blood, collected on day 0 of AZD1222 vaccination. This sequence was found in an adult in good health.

The CDR3 sequence is CASSAGTSDSTDTQYF. The CDR3 DNA reads as TGTGCCAGCAGCGCCGGGACTAGCGATAGCACAGATACGCAGTATTTT. The chain joins TRBV11-3 to TRBJ2-3, with 10 bases aligning to TRBD2. J lost 0 bases, V lost 5 bases, and 5 bases had no gene match. CDR1 SGHNT and CDR2 YENEEA come from the germline V gene. CDR3 length: 16 amino acids. Supplemented by reference TRBV11-3 and TRBJ2-3, the full variable domain reads EAGVVQSPRYKIIEKKQPVAFWCNPISGHNTLYWYLQNLGQGPELLIRYENEEAVDDSQLPKDRFSAERLKGVDSTLKIQPAELGDSAVYLCASSAGTSDSTDTQYFGPGTRLTVL.